Presented here are 5 T cell receptor beta chains from one specimen sequenced in a study of vaccination effects on CD4 cells after COVID-19. These receptors have no known antigen. ViraFEST assay sequencing came after antigen-specific CD4+ T cells were expanded with viral peptide pools. At the end of approximately 10 days of culture, CD4+ T cells were isolated. Only in-frame clones appear in the TCRdb table, and some are missing; sequencing was by immunoSEQ multiplex PCR. The data contain about 54,000 clones, 80% of them singletons. Sequencing was performed on CD4+ T cells from PBMCs cultured with HCoV-229E spike peptides, taken before COVID-19 vaccination. The receptors shown here come from a human donor who received a COVID-19 vaccine.

DNA of the CDR3: TGCGCCAGCAGCCAAGAGACAAATAGCAATCAGCCCCAGCATTTT. Translating gives CASSQETNSNQPQHF. The V gene is TRBV4-1, the J gene TRBJ1-5; D is undetermined. Trimming took off 0 bases at V and 0 bases at J, with 6 bases between the two ends. The CDR3 extends over 15 amino acids. Germline-derived CDR1 and CDR2 are MGHRA and YSYEKL.

The V gene is TRBV5-5, the J gene TRBJ2-7; D unresolved. Germline loops: CDR1 SGHKS, CDR2 YYEKEE (reference sequence). V lost 0 bases to trimming and J lost 0 bases, with 7 bases between them. The CDR3 is made up of 14 amino acids. The CDR3 here is CASSLGQFSYEQYV. For the CDR3, the DNA is TGTGCCAGCAGCTTGGGCCAGTTCTCCTACGAGCAGTACGTC.

The chain couples TRBV5-1 to TRBJ1-6; TRBD1 matches 7 bases. The J segment lost 7 bases and the V segment lost 4 bases, leaving 17 bases of the junction unmatched. CDR3 size: 18 residues. Germline CDR1 is SGHRS and CDR2 is YFSETQ. Here the CDR3 reads CASSPMTGQTLGNSPLHF. The CDR3 bases are TGCGCCAGCAGCCCAATGACGGGACAGACGCTCGGGAATTCACCCCTCCACTTT.

The J gene is TRBJ2-1, the V gene TRBV5-8, with 10 bases fitting TRBD1. Germline V gene sequence: CDR1 SGHTS, CDR2 YDEGEE. V lost 5 bases and J lost 8; bases outside the gene matches: 13. The CDR3 length is 16 residues. The CDR3 coding sequence is TGTGCCAGCAGGAACTACCGGGACAGGGGTGTCGATGAGCAGTTCTTC. Translation: CASRNYRDRGVDEQFF.

This clone was found a few times. The chain uses TRBV7-8 and TRBJ2-1; 9 bases are a match to TRBD2. From germline, CDR1 is SGHVS and CDR2 FQNEAQ. J was trimmed by 4 bases and V by 1 base; bases with no gene match: 2. This CDR3 comprises 15 residues. The CDR3 DNA follows: TGTGCCAGCAGCTTAGTTAGCGGGGGATACAATGAGCAGTTCTTC. Protein: CASSLVSGGYNEQFF.